Listed below are T cell receptor beta chains from one sample, sequenced in a study of early T cells in non-severe SARS-CoV-2 infection. TCRdb reprocessed the 5' RACE reads via MiXCR and lists one record per CDR3 protein. The data show around 46,000 distinct CDR3 sequences, with roughly 10% seen just once and roughly 22% held by the top ten. Sequencing was performed on whole blood. These receptors all stem from an adult who was a healthcare worker with PCR-confirmed SARS-CoV-2 infection or an uninfected control (not recorded which). Each CDR3 is given with its conserved first and last residue. The D gene is left open where the match is weak. Rows give clone size only sometimes, using once, few, many, or a class for an expanded clone.

d_call: TRBD1; clone_size: NA; j_call: TRBJ1-2; v_call: TRBV6-5; cdr3_aa: CASSSSGTGRSYGYTF; cdr3_nt: TGTGCCAGCAGCTCCTCGGGGACAGGGCGATCCTATGGCTACACCTTC
d_call: NA; clone_size: NA; j_call: TRBJ2-2; v_call: TRBV9; cdr3_aa: CASSAYANTGELFF; cdr3_nt: TGTGCCAGCAGCGCCTACGCGAACACCGGGGAGCTGTTTTTT
d_call: NA; clone_size: few; j_call: TRBJ2-3; v_call: TRBV20-1; cdr3_aa: CSARPLADTQYF; cdr3_nt: TGCAGTGCTAGACCCCTAGCAGATACGCAGTATTTT
d_call: TRBD1; clone_size: few; j_call: TRBJ1-4; v_call: TRBV7-2; cdr3_aa: CASSLDGTGVEKLFF; cdr3_nt: TGTGCCAGCAGCTTGGATGGGACAGGGGTAGAAAAACTGTTTTTT
d_call: TRBD1; clone_size: few; j_call: TRBJ1-1; v_call: TRBV7-2; cdr3_aa: CASSLVAGGRYTEAFF; cdr3_nt: TGTGCCAGCAGCTTAGTGGCAGGGGGTAGGTACACTGAAGCTTTCTTT
d_call: NA; clone_size: NA; j_call: TRBJ2-3; v_call: TRBV28; cdr3_aa: CASSSHRGTDTQYF; cdr3_nt: TGTGCCAGCAGTTCCCACAGAGGGACAGATACGCAGTATTTT
d_call: NA; clone_size: many; j_call: TRBJ1-3; v_call: TRBV7-8; cdr3_aa: CASSVGTPGNTIYF; cdr3_nt: TGTGCCAGCAGCGTCGGGACACCTGGAAACACCATATATTTT
d_call: TRBD2; clone_size: NA; j_call: TRBJ2-3; v_call: TRBV7-2; cdr3_aa: CASSPRTSGIMMHTDTQYF; cdr3_nt: TGTGCCAGCAGCCCGAGGACTAGCGGGATTATGATGCACACAGATACGCAGTATTTT
d_call: NA; clone_size: NA; j_call: TRBJ2-2; v_call: TRBV24-1; cdr3_aa: CATSDFKDPNTGELFF; cdr3_nt: TGTGCCACCAGTGATTTCAAGGATCCGAACACCGGGGAGCTGTTTTTT
d_call: NA; clone_size: few; j_call: TRBJ1-5; v_call: TRBV5-6; cdr3_aa: CASSLLSQPQHF; cdr3_nt: TGTGCCAGCAGCTTGTTAAGTCAGCCCCAGCATTTT
d_call: TRBD2; clone_size: few; j_call: TRBJ2-2; v_call: TRBV29-1; cdr3_aa: CSVAGLAGGHGGELFF; cdr3_nt: TGCAGCGTCGCGGGACTAGCGGGAGGGCATGGCGGGGAGCTGTTTTTT
d_call: TRBD2; clone_size: once; j_call: TRBJ2-1; v_call: TRBV11-2; cdr3_aa: CASSLQVLAGYNEQFF; cdr3_nt: TGTGCCAGCAGCCTACAGGTCCTAGCGGGATACAATGAGCAGTTCTTC
d_call: TRBD2; clone_size: few; j_call: TRBJ2-7; v_call: TRBV13; cdr3_aa: CASSFSGISYEQYF; cdr3_nt: TGTGCCAGCAGCTTTAGCGGGATTTCCTACGAGCAGTACTTC
d_call: NA; clone_size: many; j_call: TRBJ2-1; v_call: TRBV3-1; cdr3_aa: CASSQGRQANNEQFF; cdr3_nt: TGTGCCAGCAGCCAAGGTCGACAGGCCAACAATGAGCAGTTCTTC
d_call: NA; clone_size: many; j_call: TRBJ2-1; v_call: TRBV7-6; cdr3_aa: CASSPRWRVYNEQFF; cdr3_nt: TGTGCCAGCAGCCCCCGCTGGCGGGTTTACAATGAGCAGTTCTTC
d_call: TRBD2; clone_size: few; j_call: TRBJ2-7; v_call: TRBV5-1; cdr3_aa: CASSLGGSVKEQYF; cdr3_nt: TGCGCCAGCAGCTTGGGCGGGAGCGTGAAAGAGCAGTACTTC
d_call: NA; clone_size: many; j_call: TRBJ2-3; v_call: TRBV4-3; cdr3_aa: CASRRDTDTQYF; cdr3_nt: TGCGCCAGCAGGCGGGACACAGATACGCAGTATTTT
d_call: NA; clone_size: NA; j_call: TRBJ1-3; v_call: TRBV6-2/TRBV6-3; cdr3_aa: CASSSQRDAQRNTIYF; cdr3_nt: TGTGCCAGCAGCTCCCAGCGGGACGCCCAGCGAAACACCATATATTTT
d_call: NA; clone_size: many; j_call: TRBJ1-5; v_call: TRBV18; cdr3_aa: CASSPGPGYSNQPQHF; cdr3_nt: TGTGCCAGCTCACCGGGGCCAGGGTATAGCAATCAGCCCCAGCATTTT
d_call: TRBD2; clone_size: medium-sized; j_call: TRBJ2-5; v_call: TRBV11-2; cdr3_aa: CASSPYPSGDQETQYF; cdr3_nt: TGTGCCAGCAGCCCCTATCCCAGCGGGGATCAAGAGACCCAGTACTTC
d_call: TRBD1; clone_size: many; j_call: TRBJ2-7; v_call: TRBV29-1; cdr3_aa: CSAYLRDSSAYEQYF; cdr3_nt: TGCAGCGCTTACCTCCGGGACAGCAGCGCCTACGAGCAGTACTTC
d_call: TRBD2; clone_size: many; j_call: TRBJ2-7; v_call: TRBV14; cdr3_aa: CASSLPQPRLAGQTYEQYF; cdr3_nt: TGTGCCAGCAGCCTACCCCAACCGCGGCTAGCGGGTCAAACCTACGAGCAGTACTTC
d_call: TRBD1; clone_size: NA; j_call: TRBJ1-4; v_call: TRBV12-3/TRBV12-4; cdr3_aa: CARKKQQPGQHTTENEKLFF; cdr3_nt: TGTGCCAGGAAAAAGCAACAACCGGGACAGCACACAACCGAGAATGAAAAACTGTTTTTT
d_call: TRBD1; clone_size: many; j_call: TRBJ2-3; v_call: TRBV6-4; cdr3_aa: CASSGQGNTDTQYF; cdr3_nt: TGTGCCAGCAGCGGACAGGGAAACACAGATACGCAGTATTTT
d_call: TRBD1; clone_size: many; j_call: TRBJ1-5; v_call: TRBV4-3; cdr3_aa: CASSHNRDSHQPQHF; cdr3_nt: TGCGCCAGCAGCCACAACCGGGACAGTCATCAGCCCCAGCATTTT
d_call: NA; clone_size: few; j_call: TRBJ2-5; v_call: TRBV29-1; cdr3_aa: CSVDRLVGETQYF; cdr3_nt: TGCAGCGTTGACAGACTAGTGGGAGAGACCCAGTACTTC
d_call: NA; clone_size: NA; j_call: TRBJ2-4; v_call: TRBV3-1; cdr3_aa: CASSQADMINIQYF; cdr3_nt: TGTGCCAGCAGCCAAGCGGACATGATAAACATTCAGTACTTC
d_call: NA; clone_size: NA; j_call: TRBJ1-6; v_call: TRBV28; cdr3_aa: CASSSTDISPLHF; cdr3_nt: TGTGCCAGCAGTTCGACCGACATTTCACCCCTCCACTTT
d_call: TRBD1; clone_size: many; j_call: TRBJ1-2; v_call: TRBV6-5; cdr3_aa: CASSYLRTGGSYGYTF; cdr3_nt: TGTGCCAGCAGTTACCTCCGGACAGGCGGGAGCTATGGCTACACCTTC
d_call: NA; clone_size: NA; j_call: TRBJ1-3; v_call: TRBV28; cdr3_aa: CASSLDTSTENTIYF; cdr3_nt: TGTGCCAGCAGTTTAGACACGAGCACTGAAAACACCATATATTTT
d_call: NA; clone_size: many; j_call: TRBJ2-3; v_call: TRBV5-6; cdr3_aa: CASSLGSTDTQYF; cdr3_nt: TGTGCCAGCAGCTTAGGTTCCACAGATACGCAGTATTTT
d_call: NA; clone_size: few; j_call: TRBJ1-2; v_call: TRBV30; cdr3_aa: CAWRGPGQVIGYTF; cdr3_nt: TGTGCCTGGAGGGGCCCGGGACAAGTTATTGGCTACACCTTC
d_call: NA; clone_size: many; j_call: TRBJ2-4; v_call: TRBV12-3/TRBV12-4; cdr3_aa: CASSFSLAKNIQYF; cdr3_nt: TGTGCCAGCAGTTTTAGTCTAGCCAAAAACATTCAGTACTTC
d_call: NA; clone_size: many; j_call: TRBJ2-7; v_call: TRBV6-1; cdr3_aa: CATRSLETAYEQYF; cdr3_nt: TGTGCCACCAGGAGTCTGGAGACGGCCTACGAGCAGTACTTC
d_call: TRBD2; clone_size: NA; j_call: TRBJ2-1; v_call: TRBV29-1; cdr3_aa: CSAVIAGRMFF; cdr3_nt: TGCAGCGCCGTGATCGCCGGGAGGATGTTCTTC
d_call: NA; clone_size: few; j_call: TRBJ2-1; v_call: TRBV11-1; cdr3_aa: CASSLGTKQFF; cdr3_nt: TGTGCCAGCAGCTTGGGGACAAAGCAGTTCTTC
d_call: NA; clone_size: many; j_call: TRBJ1-2; v_call: TRBV7-2; cdr3_aa: CASSTQNYGYTF; cdr3_nt: TGTGCCAGCAGCACCCAAAACTATGGCTACACCTTC
d_call: NA; clone_size: many; j_call: TRBJ2-3; v_call: TRBV29-1; cdr3_aa: CSAGADTQYF; cdr3_nt: TGCAGCGCTGGAGCAGATACGCAGTATTTT
d_call: TRBD2; clone_size: NA; j_call: TRBJ2-1; v_call: TRBV6-1; cdr3_aa: CASLTRTSADEQLF; cdr3_nt: TGTGCCAGCTTGACCCGGACTAGCGCTGACGAGCAGCTCTTC
d_call: NA; clone_size: many; j_call: TRBJ2-6; v_call: TRBV11-1; cdr3_aa: CASSLEGQGPEIF; cdr3_nt: TGTGCCAGCAGCTTAGAGGGACAAGGCCCCGAAATTTTC
d_call: TRBD2; clone_size: NA; j_call: TRBJ2-3; v_call: TRBV19; cdr3_aa: CASSIEPGTRTDF; cdr3_nt: TGTGCCAGTAGTATAGAGCCCGGGACTAGGACGGATTTT
d_call: NA; clone_size: NA; j_call: TRBJ2-2; v_call: TRBV29-1; cdr3_aa: CACGRQQGGAGELFF; cdr3_nt: TGCGCATGTGGTCGTCAACAAGGCGGCGCCGGGGAGCTGTTTTTT
d_call: NA; clone_size: many; j_call: TRBJ2-1; v_call: TRBV6-2/TRBV6-3; cdr3_aa: CASSWLKGTYNEQFF; cdr3_nt: TGTGCCAGCAGTTGGTTAAAGGGAACCTACAATGAGCAGTTCTTC
d_call: TRBD1; clone_size: few; j_call: TRBJ1-2; v_call: TRBV28; cdr3_aa: CASTPGDRLFYGYTF; cdr3_nt: TGTGCCAGCACCCCGGGGGACAGGCTTTTTTATGGCTACACCTTC
d_call: TRBD2; clone_size: many; j_call: TRBJ2-1; v_call: TRBV7-8; cdr3_aa: CASILAGRPNSYNEQFF; cdr3_nt: TGTGCCAGCATCCTAGCGGGAAGGCCTAACTCCTACAATGAGCAGTTCTTC
d_call: TRBD1; clone_size: few; j_call: TRBJ1-2; v_call: TRBV3-1; cdr3_aa: CASSQTGGGRYTF; cdr3_nt: TGTGCCAGCAGCCAGACAGGGGGCGGTCGCTACACCTTC
d_call: TRBD2; clone_size: NA; j_call: TRBJ2-7; v_call: TRBV28; cdr3_aa: CASSLRPIPGLGNF; cdr3_nt: TGTGCCAGCAGTCTCCGACCCATACCGGGACTAGGAAACTTC
d_call: TRBD1; clone_size: many; j_call: TRBJ2-6; v_call: TRBV28; cdr3_aa: CASSFGDRDGANVLTF; cdr3_nt: TGTGCCAGCAGTTTTGGGGACAGGGATGGGGCCAACGTCCTGACTTTC
d_call: NA; clone_size: NA; j_call: TRBJ2-6; v_call: TRBV10-3; cdr3_aa: CAISPGVPSGANVLTF; cdr3_nt: TGTGCCATCAGTCCCGGAGTCCCCTCTGGGGCCAACGTCCTGACTTTC
d_call: NA; clone_size: many; j_call: TRBJ1-1; v_call: TRBV29-1; cdr3_aa: CSVGGVNTEAFF; cdr3_nt: TGCAGCGTTGGGGGAGTGAACACTGAAGCTTTCTTT
d_call: TRBD1; clone_size: NA; j_call: TRBJ1-1; v_call: TRBV20-1; cdr3_aa: CSAPAGGTEVFF; cdr3_nt: TGCAGTGCTCCGGCAGGGGGGACTGAAGTTTTCTTT
d_call: TRBD2; clone_size: NA; j_call: TRBJ2-2; v_call: TRBV9; cdr3_aa: CASSVVTSGNTGELFF; cdr3_nt: TGTGCCAGCAGCGTAGTTACTAGCGGGAACACCGGGGAGCTGTTTTTT
d_call: NA; clone_size: many; j_call: TRBJ1-6; v_call: TRBV28; cdr3_aa: CASSLSPGRRPTYNSPLHF; cdr3_nt: TGTGCCAGCAGTTTGTCCCCTGGTCGACGGCCTACTTATAATTCACCCCTCCACTTT
d_call: NA; clone_size: many; j_call: TRBJ1-1; v_call: TRBV7-6; cdr3_aa: CASSPLAGRRPEAFF; cdr3_nt: TGTGCCAGCAGCCCACTTGCGGGCAGAAGACCTGAAGCTTTCTTT
d_call: TRBD2; clone_size: many; j_call: TRBJ2-5; v_call: TRBV20-1; cdr3_aa: CSARVSSGMGTQYF; cdr3_nt: TGCAGTGCTAGGGTGTCTAGCGGGATGGGGACCCAGTACTTC
d_call: TRBD1; clone_size: NA; j_call: TRBJ1-4; v_call: TRBV7-9; cdr3_aa: CASSFGQGLYEKLFF; cdr3_nt: TGTGCCAGCAGCTTCGGACAGGGGTTATATGAAAAACTGTTTTTT